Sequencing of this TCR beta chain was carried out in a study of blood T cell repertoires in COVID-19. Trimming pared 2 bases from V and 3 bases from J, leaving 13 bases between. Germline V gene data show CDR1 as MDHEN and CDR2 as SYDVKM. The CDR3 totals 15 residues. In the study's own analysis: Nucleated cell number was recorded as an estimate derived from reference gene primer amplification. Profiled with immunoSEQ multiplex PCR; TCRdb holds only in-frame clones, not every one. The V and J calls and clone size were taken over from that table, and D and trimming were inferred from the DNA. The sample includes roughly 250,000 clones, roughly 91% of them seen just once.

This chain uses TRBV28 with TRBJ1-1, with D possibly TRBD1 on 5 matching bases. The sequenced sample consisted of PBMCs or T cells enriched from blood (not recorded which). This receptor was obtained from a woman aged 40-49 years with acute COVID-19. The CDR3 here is CASSLERRGDTEAFF. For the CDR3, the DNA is TGTGCCAGCAGTTTAGAGCGCCGGGGGGACACTGAAGCTTTCTTT.